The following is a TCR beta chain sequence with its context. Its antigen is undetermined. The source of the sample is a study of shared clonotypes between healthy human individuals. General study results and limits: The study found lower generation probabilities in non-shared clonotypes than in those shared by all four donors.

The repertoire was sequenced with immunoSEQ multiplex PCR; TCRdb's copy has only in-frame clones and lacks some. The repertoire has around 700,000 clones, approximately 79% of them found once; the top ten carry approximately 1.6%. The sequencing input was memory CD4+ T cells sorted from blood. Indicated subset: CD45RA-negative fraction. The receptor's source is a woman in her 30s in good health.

The CDR3: CASSLLAGADTQYF. CDR3 DNA: TGCGCCAGCAGCCTACTAGCGGGCGCAGATACGCAGTATTTT. This rearrangement joins TRBV5-1 to TRBJ2-3; 9 bases agree with TRBD2. The CDR3 has 14 amino acids. CDR1 and CDR2 (germline): SGHRS, YFSETQ. V shed 4 bases and J 4 bases; nucleotides not matched to a gene: 4.